This T cell receptor beta chain emerged from a study of control samples from healthy donors and cancer patients. V shed 4 bases and J shed 3 bases, with 19 bases lying between them. CDR3 size: 17 residues. The V gene's germline CDR1 is LNHDA and CDR2 SQIVND (reference sequence). Generated by immunoSEQ multiplex PCR, the TCRdb table keeps only in-frame clones and is missing some. The sample lists 100,000 to 150,000 clones; over 80% were seen once. The sequenced sample was blood. The chain combines TRBV19 with TRBJ2-1; D might be TRBD2 (5 bases). The clonotype comes from a woman aged 45-59 years in good health. For the CDR3, the DNA is TGTGCCAGTAGTAGGTTTGCGGGCAGGACGATCTACAATGAGCAGTTCTTC. The encoded protein is CASSRFAGRTIYNEQFF.